This record covers a single T cell receptor (beta chain). In the authors' methods: Amplified reference gene primers provided the basis for estimating nucleated cell counts. The assay was immunoSEQ multiplex PCR, and TCRdb's table has in-frame clones only and misses some. V and J calls and clone size follow that table, whereas D and trimming were derived from the DNA. The table records a few hundred thousand clones, approximately 88% of them present only once. V was clipped by 5 bases and J by 6 bases; unmatched bases: 6. The CDR3 sequence is 14 residues long. Germline V gene lookup returns CDR1 KGHSH and CDR2 LQKENI. The sample is drawn from a study of blood T cell repertoires in COVID-19.

This TCR came from a woman aged 25 to 39 with COVID-19, enrolled during active disease. Sequenced sample: peripheral blood. The chain links TRBV18 to TRBJ2-1; 8 bases match TRBD2. The CDR3 DNA sequence: TGTGCCAGCTCATTGTCCGGGGGGGGCAATGAGCAGTTCTTC. Amino acid sequence: CASSLSGGGNEQFF.